This T cell receptor (beta chain) emerged from a study of blood T cell repertoires in COVID-19. Turning to the study itself: PBMCs, B-cell-depleted T cells, or T cells were the source of the cDNA or gDNA that made up the material.

Adults between about 18 and 95 years of age took part from under 25 US areas. It was within 2 weeks before study entry that exposed participants met a COVID-19 case. CDR3 size: 16 residues. The germline V gene encodes CDR1 MNHNY and CDR2 SVGAGI (reference sequence). The V gene lost 6 bases and the J gene lost 0 bases, with 14 bases spanning the gap. Measured with immunoSEQ multiplex PCR; TCRdb has only the in-frame clones, and not every one. The sample contains 200,000 to 250,000 clones, roughly 85% of which appear only once. This clone appeared a few times. The origin of this receptor is a woman in her fifties or sixties who had been exposed to COVID-19. The sample consisted of PBMCs or T cells enriched from blood (not recorded which). This chain links TRBV6-6 with TRBJ2-2, with D possibly matching TRBD1 (7 bases). CDR3 nucleotides: TGTGCCAGCAGCCCCAGGGGGAGGACGAACACCGGGGAGCTGTTTTTT. Residues: CASSPRGRTNTGELFF.